Following are 26 T cell receptor beta chains from one sample sequenced in a study of beta chain features in type 1 diabetes. Antigen specificity for these receptors is unknown. Broader study findings: Across all four CD4+ subsets, people with type 1 diabetes showed modestly shorter TCRB CDR3s.

Expressed TCRB transcripts got sequenced, as all isolated RNA was reverse transcribed. Profiled with immunoSEQ multiplex PCR; TCRdb holds only in-frame clones, not every one. This table has roughly 340,000 clones, 10% to 15% appearing once. The specimen was naive CD4+ T cells from blood. The origin of the receptors is a woman aged 18-29 years with type 1 diabetes.

The gene calls are TRBV4-3 and TRBJ1-1, with TRBD1 matching 8 bases. CDR3 size: 16 residues. Trimming took 1 base from V and 6 from J; bases not matched to a gene: 10. The germline CDR1 and CDR2 sequences are LGHNA and YSLEER. DNA for the CDR3: TGCGCCAGCAGCCAAGCCGACAGGGGAGGTATCCCTGAAGCTTTCTTT. As protein: CASSQADRGGIPEAFF.

This clone has only a few counts. This chain links TRBV5-1 with TRBJ2-1; D perhaps matches TRBD2 (6 bases). This CDR3 is 12 amino acids long. From germline, CDR1 is SGHRS and CDR2 YFSETQ. Trimming shortened V by 1 base and J by 10 bases, and 9 bases separated the two germline ends. CDR3 coding DNA: TGCGCCAGCAGCTTGTTTGGAGGGGAGCAGTTCTTC. Protein product: CASSLFGGEQFF. Full variable domain (missing parts from reference TRBV5-1 and TRBJ2-1): KAGVTQTPRYLIKTRGQQVTLSCSPISGHRSVSWYQQTPGQGLQFLFEYFSETQRNKGNFPGRFSGRQFSNSRSEMNVSTLELGDSALYLCASSLFGGEQFFGPGTRLTVL.

V and J are TRBV19 and TRBJ2-5; D not certain. The CDR3 covers 11 residues. Germline V gene data show CDR1 as LNHDA and CDR2 as SQIVND (reference sequence). V dropped 6 bases and J dropped 1 base, with 3 bases sitting between them. CDR3 protein: CASRSQETQYF. CDR3 in DNA: TGTGCCAGTAGGAGCCAAGAGACCCAGTACTTC.

This clone was seen only a few times. The rearrangement links TRBV7-2 to TRBJ2-3; 7 nucleotides line up with TRBD2. This CDR3 has 13 amino acids. Germline V gene data show CDR1 as SGHTA and CDR2 as FQGNSA. V lost 5 bases, J lost 6 bases, and 5 bases stayed unmatched. As DNA, the CDR3 is TGTGCCAGCAGCCCACGGGGGGTTGATACGCAGTATTTT. Translation: CASSPRGVDTQYF.

This clone was picked up a small number of times. The chain carries TRBV7-9 and TRBJ2-3; 7 bases are a match to TRBD2. V trimming: 5 bases; J trimming: 0 bases; junction bases outside the gene matches: 8. This CDR3 contains 16 residues. The germline V gene has CDR1 SEHNR and CDR2 FQNEAQ (reference sequence). As DNA, the CDR3 is TGTGCCAGCAGCGCAAAGCGGGAAACTAGCACAGATACGCAGTATTTT. Its translation: CASSAKRETSTDTQYF.

This CDR3 reads CASSLLADRSYTF. The CDR3 nucleotides are TGTGCCAGCAGCTTACTAGCCGACAGGTCCTACACCTTC. The chain uses TRBV27 and TRBJ1-2; the D gene is possibly TRBD1 (6 bases). CDR3 size: 13 residues. Trimming removed 6 bases from V and 10 bases from J, with 18 bases in between. Germline V gives CDR1 MNHEY, CDR2 SMNVEV (reference sequence).

The chain employs TRBV5-1 and TRBJ1-2, with 7 bases identical to TRBD1. J gave up 4 bases and V 5 bases, and 5 bases lay outside the gene matches. This CDR3 region has 13 residues. In germline, CDR1 is SGHRS, CDR2 YFSETQ. The CDR3 sequence: CASSDRDSYGYTF. The CDR3, as DNA: TGCGCCAGCAGTGACAGGGACAGCTATGGCTACACCTTC. Variable domain in full (rest from reference TRBV5-1 and TRBJ1-2): KAGVTQTPRYLIKTRGQQVTLSCSPISGHRSVSWYQQTPGQGLQFLFEYFSETQRNKGNFPGRFSGRQFSNSRSEMNVSTLELGDSALYLCASSDRDSYGYTFGSGTRLTVV.

The chain carries TRBV28 and TRBJ2-5; TRBD2 matches at 8 bases. Unmatched junction bases numbered 9, after V lost 4 bases and J lost 5 bases. Germline V CDR1 and CDR2: MDHEN, SYDVKM. CDR3 size: 15 residues. The CDR3 region has the DNA TGTGCCAGCAGTTCCCCCCCGGGGGGGTTCGAGACCCAGTACTTC. It yields the protein CASSSPPGGFETQYF.

This clone was observed a few times. The chain uses TRBV7-9 and TRBJ1-5; no clear D gene. Germline-derived CDR1 and CDR2 are SEHNR and FQNEAQ (reference sequence). CDR3 length equals 15 residues. V was cut by 1 base and J by 1 base, with 8 bases left in between. CDR3 in amino acids: CASSLDGPSNQPQHF. The CDR3 bases are TGTGCCAGCAGCTTAGATGGGCCAAGCAATCAGCCCCAGCATTTT.

There are a few counts of this clone. The V and J genes are TRBV7-6 and TRBJ2-7, with 8 bases that match TRBD1. Trimming removed 2 bases from V and 6 bases from J; junction bases left unmatched: 9. The CDR3 length is 15 residues. Germline CDR1 reads SGHVS; CDR2 reads FNYEAQ. The CDR3 DNA reads as TGTGCCAGCAGCTTATCTCCCCAGGGGGCCGCCGAGCAGTACTTC. Residues: CASSLSPQGAAEQYF.

V is TRBV5-1 and J is TRBJ2-7; 11 positions match TRBD1. Trimming took 2 bases from V and 5 from J; bases not matched to a gene: 3. Germline assignment: CDR1 SGHRS and CDR2 YFSETQ. The CDR3 extends over 14 amino acids. The CDR3 protein is CASSFGQGAHEQYF. CDR3 DNA: TGCGCCAGCAGCTTCGGACAGGGGGCCCACGAGCAGTACTTC.

In its sample, this clone was seen a few times. The CDR3 protein is CASSQGLGQGDYGYTF. CDR3 DNA: TGCGCCAGCAGCCAAGGACTGGGACAGGGGGACTATGGCTACACCTTC. The chain couples TRBV4-3 to TRBJ1-2, with 11 bases that match TRBD1. J gave up 3 bases and V 1 base, and 4 bases lay outside the gene matches. The CDR3 spans 16 residues. Germline V gene data show CDR1 as LGHNA and CDR2 as YSLEER.

The chain couples TRBV27 to TRBJ2-6, with a tentative D call TRBD1 (6 bases). V lost 2 bases to trimming and J lost 2 bases, with 10 bases between them. The germline V gene has CDR1 MNHEY and CDR2 SMNVEV (reference sequence). The CDR3 totals 16 residues. CDR3 coding DNA: TGTGCCAGCAGTTTAATCAGGGGTACTGGGGCCAACGTCCTGACTTTC. This codes for CASSLIRGTGANVLTF. Together with reference TRBV27 and TRBJ2-6, the CDR3 gives the full variable domain: EAQVTQNPRYLITVTGKKLTVTCSQNMNHEYMSWYRQDPGLGLRQIYYSMNVEVTDKGDVPEGYKVSRKEKRNFPLILESPSPNQTSLYFCASSLIRGTGANVLTFGAGSRLTVL.

In its sample, this clone was seen a few times. The V and J genes are TRBV18 and TRBJ2-1, with D unclear. The CDR3 has 13 residues. Trimming removed 3 bases from V and 8 bases from J, with 11 bases in between. Germline V gene data show CDR1 as KGHSH and CDR2 as LQKENI. The CDR3 here is CASSPIGYHEQFF. In nucleotides, the CDR3 is TGTGCCAGCTCACCTATCGGGTATCATGAGCAGTTCTTC.

The chain joins TRBV10-3 to TRBJ2-7; the D gene is possibly TRBD1 (6 bases). Germline loops: CDR1 ENHRY, CDR2 SYGVKD. V was shortened by 2 bases and J by 3 bases, with 14 bases between the two germline ends. This CDR3 contains 15 residues. The CDR3 coding sequence is TGTGCCATCAGTGAGCCCGGGACACTAAGCTACGAGCAGTACTTC. Amino acid sequence: CAISEPGTLSYEQYF.

This clone showed up just a few times. V is TRBV7-2 and J is TRBJ2-7, with 8 bases that match TRBD2. This CDR3 spans 15 amino acids. The V and J ends lost 5 bases and 4 bases, in that order; junction bases with no gene match: 10. CDR1 is SGHTA and CDR2 is FQGNSA in the germline V gene. CDR3 loop: CASSAASGRSYEQYF. The CDR3 DNA reads as TGTGCCAGCAGCGCTGCGAGCGGGAGATCGTACGAGCAGTACTTC. The full variable domain, in which reference TRBV7-2 and TRBJ2-7 provide the parts outside the CDR3, is GAGVSQSPSNKVTEKGKDVELRCDPISGHTALYWYRQSLGQGLEFLIYFQGNSAPDKSGLPSDRFSAERTGGSVSTLTIQRTQQEDSAVYLCASSAASGRSYEQYFGPGTRLTVT.

This clone was detected only a few times. The chain recombines TRBV5-1 with TRBJ2-7; D is unresolved. V lost 2 bases to trimming and J lost 4 bases, with 16 bases between them. CDR1 and CDR2 (germline): SGHRS, YFSETQ. The CDR3 spans 15 residues. CDR3: CASSFVRDAAYEQYF. DNA for the CDR3: TGCGCCAGCAGCTTCGTCCGAGATGCCGCTTACGAGCAGTACTTC.

V usage is TRBV18 and J usage is TRBJ2-1; 10 nucleotides align to TRBD2. This CDR3 contains 16 residues. V lost 2 bases, J lost 8 bases, and 9 bases stayed unmatched. The germline CDR1 and CDR2 sequences are KGHSH and LQKENI. In nucleotides, the CDR3 is TGTGCCAGCTCACCAAAGGGAACTAGCGGGGCCGATGAGCAGTTCTTC. Protein sequence: CASSPKGTSGADEQFF.

The CDR3 DNA sequence: TGTGCCAGCAGTACCGGGACAGGGAGGCAGGGAGGCTACACCTTC. This gives the protein CASSTGTGRQGGYTF. The chain has TRBV27 and TRBJ1-2; 9 positions match TRBD1. J was trimmed by 8 bases and V by 5 bases; bases with no gene match: 12. Germline V CDR1 and CDR2: MNHEY, SMNVEV (reference sequence). The CDR3 totals 15 residues.

The gene calls are TRBV7-2 and TRBJ2-5; possibly TRBD2 for D (6 bases). V was clipped by 1 base and J by 10 bases, with 10 bases between them. The CDR3 is 12 amino acids. CDR1 is SGHTA, CDR2 FQGNSA, per germline. The CDR3: CASSLDTGDQYF. CDR3 coding DNA: TGTGCCAGCAGCTTAGATACGGGGGACCAGTACTTC.

The V call is TRBV10-3, the J call TRBJ2-1; D is possibly TRBD1 (6 bases). Trimming left V 4 bases short and J 4 bases short, with 8 bases between. Germline-derived CDR1 and CDR2 are ENHRY and SYGVKD. The CDR3 spans 13 residues. DNA of the CDR3: TGTGCCATCAGTGCCCAGGGGTACAATGAGCAGTTCTTC. As protein: CAISAQGYNEQFF.

The CDR3 region is CASGRQGGRNTEAFF. CDR3 nucleotides: TGTGCTAGTGGACGACAGGGAGGCCGGAACACTGAAGCTTTCTTT. The chain employs TRBV12-5 and TRBJ1-1; 7 bases match TRBD1. The CDR3 is made up of 15 amino acids. V shed 6 bases, J shed 1 base, and the junction held 8 bases outside the gene matches. Germline CDR1 LGHNT, CDR2 FRNRAP.

This clone appeared a few times. The V and J genes are TRBV29-1 and TRBJ2-7; 7 positions agree with TRBD1. Trimming cost V 7 bases and J 3 bases; bases outside gene matches: 6. Per germline, CDR1 SQVTM and CDR2 ANQGSEA. CDR3 length: 12 amino acids. The CDR3 sequence: CSAMTGSYEQYF. The CDR3 coding sequence is TGCAGCGCAATGACAGGGAGCTACGAGCAGTACTTC.

This chain joins TRBV11-2 and TRBJ2-7, with TRBD1 as a possible D gene (6 bases). Trimming pared 5 bases from V and 3 bases from J, leaving 20 bases between. This CDR3 region has 16 residues. Germline V gene sequence: CDR1 SGHAT, CDR2 FQNNGV. DNA of the CDR3: TGTGCCAGCAGCAAGCTTAAACAGGGTACCCACTACGAGCAGTACTTC. As protein: CASSKLKQGTHYEQYF.

The chain recombines TRBV5-1 with TRBJ2-5; D might be TRBD2 (6 bases). The germline V gene has CDR1 SGHRS and CDR2 YFSETQ. The V end lost 0 bases, the J end lost 6 bases, and 12 bases lay between the germline ends. This CDR3 spans 14 amino acids. In DNA form, the CDR3 reads TGCGCCAGCAGCTTGGTTCCGGGAGAAAAGACCCAGTACTTC. The encoded protein is CASSLVPGEKTQYF.

The rearrangement joins TRBV5-6 to TRBJ1-2, with 9 bases that match TRBD1. V shed 4 bases, J shed 6 bases, and the junction held 4 bases outside the gene matches. Per the germline V gene, CDR1 is SGHDT and CDR2 is YYEEEE. CDR3 size: 13 residues. The CDR3 DNA reads as TGTGCCAGCAGCCCCGGGACAGGGAATGGCTACACCTTC. Translated: CASSPGTGNGYTF.